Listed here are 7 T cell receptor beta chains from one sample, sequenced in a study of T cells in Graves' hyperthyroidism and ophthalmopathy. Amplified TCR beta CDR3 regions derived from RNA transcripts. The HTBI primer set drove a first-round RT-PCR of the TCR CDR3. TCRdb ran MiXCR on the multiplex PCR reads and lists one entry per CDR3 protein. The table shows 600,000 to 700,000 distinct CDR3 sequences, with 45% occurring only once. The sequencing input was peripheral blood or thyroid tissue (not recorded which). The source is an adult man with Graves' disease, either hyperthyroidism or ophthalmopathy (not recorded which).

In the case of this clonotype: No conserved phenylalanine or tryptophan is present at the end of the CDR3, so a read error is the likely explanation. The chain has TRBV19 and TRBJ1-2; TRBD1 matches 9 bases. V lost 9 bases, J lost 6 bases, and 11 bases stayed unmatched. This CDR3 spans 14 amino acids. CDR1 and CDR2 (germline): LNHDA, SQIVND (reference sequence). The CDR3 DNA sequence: TGTGCCAGCAGGCCGGGACAGGGCTTCAATGGCTACACCATC. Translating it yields CASRPGQGFNGYTI.

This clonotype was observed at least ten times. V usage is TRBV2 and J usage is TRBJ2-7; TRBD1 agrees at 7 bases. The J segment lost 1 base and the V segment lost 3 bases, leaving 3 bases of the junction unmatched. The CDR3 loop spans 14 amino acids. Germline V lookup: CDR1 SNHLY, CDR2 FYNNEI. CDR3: CASSDRGSSYEQYF. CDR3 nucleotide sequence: TGTGCCAGCAGTGACAGGGGGTCGTCCTACGAGCAGTACTTC.

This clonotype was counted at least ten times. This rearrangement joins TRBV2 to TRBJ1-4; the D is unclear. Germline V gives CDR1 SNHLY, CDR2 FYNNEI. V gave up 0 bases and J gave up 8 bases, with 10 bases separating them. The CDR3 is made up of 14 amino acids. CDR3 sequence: CASSEAPQGEKLFF. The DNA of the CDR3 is TGTGCCAGCAGTGAAGCGCCGCAAGGGGAAAAACTGTTTTTT.

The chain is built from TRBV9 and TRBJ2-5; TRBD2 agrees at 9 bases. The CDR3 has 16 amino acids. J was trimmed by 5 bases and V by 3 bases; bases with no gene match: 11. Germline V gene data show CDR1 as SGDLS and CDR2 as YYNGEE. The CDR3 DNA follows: TGTGCCAGCAGCGGGATCGGCGGGGGGGCCGGGGAGACCCAGTACTTC. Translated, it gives CASSGIGGGAGETQYF.

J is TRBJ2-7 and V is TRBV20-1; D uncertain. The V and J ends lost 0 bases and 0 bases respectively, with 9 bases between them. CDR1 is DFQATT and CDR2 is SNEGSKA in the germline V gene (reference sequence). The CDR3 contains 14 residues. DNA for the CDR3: TGCAGTGCTAGAGACAGCTCGTACTCCTACGAGCAGTACTTC. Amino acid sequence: CSARDSSYSYEQYF.

CDR3: CSVANTGNTIYF. In DNA, the CDR3 is TGCAGCGTCGCGAACACTGGAAACACCATATATTTT. V and J are TRBV29-1 and TRBJ1-3, with D unclear. Germline lookup yields CDR1 SQVTM and CDR2 ANQGSEA. The V and J ends lost 6 bases and 2 bases respectively, with 8 bases between them. The CDR3 is 12 residues long.

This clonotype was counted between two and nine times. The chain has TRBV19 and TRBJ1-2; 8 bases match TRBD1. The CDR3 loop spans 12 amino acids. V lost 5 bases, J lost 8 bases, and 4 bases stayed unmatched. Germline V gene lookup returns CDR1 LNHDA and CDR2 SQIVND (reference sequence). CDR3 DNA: TGTGCCAGTAGTGCGACAGGGGTCGGCTACACCTTC. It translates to CASSATGVGYTF.